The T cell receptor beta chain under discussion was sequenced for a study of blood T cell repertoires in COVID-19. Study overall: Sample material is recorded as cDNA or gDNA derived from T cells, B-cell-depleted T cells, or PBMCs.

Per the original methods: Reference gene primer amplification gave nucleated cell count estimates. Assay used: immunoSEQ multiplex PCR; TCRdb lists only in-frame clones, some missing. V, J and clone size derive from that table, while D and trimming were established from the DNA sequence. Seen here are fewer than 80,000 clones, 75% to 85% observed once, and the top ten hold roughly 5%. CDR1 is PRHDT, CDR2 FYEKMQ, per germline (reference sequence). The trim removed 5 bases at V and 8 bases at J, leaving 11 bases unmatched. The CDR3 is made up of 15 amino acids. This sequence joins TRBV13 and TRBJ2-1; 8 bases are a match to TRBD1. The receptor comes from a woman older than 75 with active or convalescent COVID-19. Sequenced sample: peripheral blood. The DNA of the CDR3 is TGTGCCAGCAGCCGAGGACAGGGCGGTGTGCATGAGCAGTTCTTC. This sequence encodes CASSRGQGGVHEQFF.